Each of the 3 T cell receptor beta chains below was sequenced from the same sample in a study of tissue T cells after allogeneic stem cell transplantation. Data came from immunoSEQ multiplex PCR; TCRdb stores just in-frame clones and leaves some out. The repertoire holds over 1,500 clones, with about 50% as singletons. Time point: mouse harvest day 14 after allogeneic transplant. Tail vein injection delivered 10^7 T-cell-depleted bone marrow cells and 10^6 splenic CD5+ T cells. Sequenced material: gut tissue. These receptors were obtained from a female BALB/c mouse given C57BL/6 T cells with graft-versus-host disease after an allogeneic hematopoietic cell transplant.

Worth noting for this clone: The listed genes are named as in mouse. The read finishes 1 residue shy of the CDR3 end, and the germline J gene is used to complete it. V usage is TRBV26 and J usage is TRBJ1-6, with D uncertain. TRBJ1-6 qualifies as an ORF whose function is uncertain. This CDR3 is built from 13 residues. Deletions cut 2 bases from V and 5 bases from J, with 4 bases between. Germline V lookup: CDR1 KGHPV, CDR2 FQNQEV (reference sequence). CDR3 in amino acids: CASSLDNNSPLYF. Partial CDR3 DNA: TGTGCCAGCAGTCTGGACAATAATTCGCCCCTCTAC.

As for this clone: Each gene name is a mouse one. CDR3: CASSFGLAGAETLYF. The CDR3 bases that were read are TGTGCCAGCAGCTTCGGACTGGCGGGTGCAGAAACGCTGTAT. The gene calls are TRBV4 and TRBJ2-3; 7 nucleotides agree with TRBD2. The read comes to an end 1 residue before the CDR3 does, leaving the germline J gene to fill in the end. The trim removed 4 bases at V and 1 base at J, leaving 5 bases unmatched. From germline, CDR1 is LGHDT and CDR2 YNNKQL (reference sequence). This CDR3 spans 15 amino acids. Using reference TRBV4 and TRBJ2-3 for the parts outside the CDR3, the full variable domain is ETAVFQTPNYHVTQVGNEVSFNCKQTLGHDTMYWYKQDSKKLLKIMFSYNNKQLIVNETVPRRFSPQSSDKAHLNLRIKSVEPEDSAVYLCASSFGLAGAETLYFGSGTRLTVL.

This clone appeared a few times. Genes and germline come from the mouse. Read data end 1 residue before the CDR3 end; the end is taken from the germline J gene. The V and J genes are TRBV12-1 and TRBJ2-7; 9 bases are shared with TRBD2. CDR1 and CDR2 (germline): SGHSN, HYEKVE. V lost 0 bases, J lost 7 bases, and 3 bases stayed unmatched. CDR3 length: 13 residues. The CDR3 bases that were read are TGTGCCAGCTCTCTCGACTGGGGGTGGGAACAGTAC. Its protein product is CASSLDWGWEQY. The CDR3, in full, reads CASSLDWGWEQYF.